A selection of T cell receptor beta chains follows, all from one sample in a study of cytomegalovirus exposure and HLA in healthy donors. TCRdb's copy holds only in-frame clones and misses some; the assay was immunoSEQ multiplex PCR. The table records 80,000 to 130,000 clones, about 79% of them present only once. Sequencing was carried out using PBMCs. These receptors were taken from a young woman in good health and CMV-seronegative. Each CDR3 is given with its conserved first and last residue. A D gene is named only where the DNA matches it firmly. Part of the rows lack a size; the others show once, few, many or a class for expanded clones.

size	V	J	D	CDR3	DNA
.	TRBV18	TRBJ1-1	TRBD1	CASSPDRGMNTEAFF	TGTGCCAGCTCACCGGACAGGGGGATGAACACTGAAGCTTTCTTT
.	TRBV19	TRBJ2-1	.	CASTFDSIEQFF	TGTGCCAGTACTTTCGACTCGATCGAGCAGTTCTTC
.	TRBV4-2	TRBJ1-1	.	CASSHNRFKEGAFF	TGTGCCAGCAGCCATAACAGGTTTAAGGAGGGAGCTTTCTTT
.	TRBV21-1	TRBJ1-2	.	CASGITDRDNGYTF	TGTGCCAGCGGAATAACGGACAGGGATAATGGCTACACCTTC
few	TRBV6-4	TRBJ2-2	TRBD2	CASSAAGGTGELFF	TGTGCCAGCAGTGCGGCGGGGGGGACCGGGGAGCTGTTTTTT
.	TRBV28	TRBJ2-7	.	CASTGNPLNYEQYF	TGTGCCAGCACCGGAAATCCACTAAACTACGAGCAGTACTTC
.	TRBV7-9	TRBJ1-1	.	CASSPSGFARSTEAFF	TGTGCCAGCAGCCCCAGCGGATTCGCCAGAAGCACTGAAGCTTTCTTT
.	TRBV19	TRBJ1-3	.	CAGSTTSKSYSGNTIYF	TGTGCCGGTAGTACTACGAGCAAGTCATACTCTGGAAACACCATATATTTT
.	TRBV7-9	TRBJ2-7	TRBD2	CSSSFRGEGSEQYF	TGTTCCAGCAGCTTTAGAGGGGAGGGTAGCGAGCAGTACTTC
.	TRBV7-3	TRBJ2-1	TRBD1	CASSSGQGLNEQFF	TGTGCCAGCAGCTCCGGACAGGGCCTCAATGAGCAGTTCTTC
once	TRBV9	TRBJ2-7	TRBD2	CASSRGTSGVMEQYF	TGTGCCAGCAGCAGAGGGACTAGCGGGGTAATGGAGCAGTACTTC
.	TRBV5-6	TRBJ2-7	TRBD2	CASSAGLAAHYEQYF	TGTGCCAGCAGCGCCGGGCTAGCGGCGCACTACGAGCAGTACTTC
.	TRBV28	TRBJ2-3	TRBD1	CASSLSGQSTDTQYF	TGTGCCAGCAGCCTCTCGGGACAGAGCACAGATACGCAGTATTTT
few	TRBV30	TRBJ2-2	.	CAWSRGAQDTGELFF	TGTGCCTGGAGTAGGGGTGCCCAGGACACCGGGGAGCTGTTTTTT
few	TRBV7-2	TRBJ1-1	TRBD1	CASSSPPGGEINTEAFF	TGTGCCAGCAGCTCCCCCCCAGGGGGCGAAATAAACACTGAAGCTTTCTTT
.	TRBV5-8	TRBJ2-7	.	CASSLMSRVEQYF	TGTGCCAGCAGCTTAATGTCCCGGGTCGAGCAGTACTTC
.	TRBV9	TRBJ2-3	.	CASSVIPAVRGTDTQYF	TGTGCCAGCAGCGTCATCCCGGCGGTACGAGGCACAGATACGCAGTATTTT
few	TRBV4-1	TRBJ2-3	.	CASSQERSTTDTQYF	TGCGCCAGCAGCCAAGAACGGTCAACCACAGATACGCAGTATTTT
.	TRBV27	TRBJ2-1	.	CASSFAREQFF	TGTGCCAGCAGTTTTGCCAGAGAGCAGTTCTTC
.	TRBV7-2	TRBJ2-5	.	CASSLDSGQETQYF	TGTGCCAGCAGCTTAGACTCCGGCCAAGAGACCCAGTACTTC
.	TRBV6-1	TRBJ2-7	.	CASSAKSLAGYEQYF	TGTGCCAGCAGTGCCAAGAGTCTTGCGGGCTACGAGCAGTACTTC
.	TRBV5-1	TRBJ2-1	TRBD1	CASSLGQGSYNEQFF	TGCGCCAGCAGCTTAGGACAGGGGTCCTACAATGAGCAGTTCTTC
.	TRBV5-6	TRBJ2-7	.	CASSLKGRDHHEQYF	TGTGCCAGCAGCTTGAAGGGCAGGGATCACCACGAGCAGTACTTC
few	TRBV7-3	TRBJ2-2	.	CASAPTFGFQNTGELFF	TGTGCCAGCGCCCCCACTTTCGGGTTTCAGAACACCGGGGAGCTGTTTTTT
.	TRBV7-2	TRBJ1-5	.	CASSLGSGSNQPQHF	TGTGCCAGCAGCTTAGGGTCAGGAAGCAATCAGCCCCAGCATTTT
.	TRBV5-4	TRBJ1-4	.	CASSLGGQGGEKLFF	TGTGCCAGCAGCTTGGGGGGCCAGGGAGGGGAAAAACTGTTTTTT
.	TRBV7-9	TRBJ2-7	TRBD2	CASSLAPTSGEQYF	TGTGCCAGCAGCTTAGCTCCGACTAGCGGAGAGCAGTACTTC
.	TRBV7-8	TRBJ2-1	.	CASSLEWGRIPNEQFF	TGTGCCAGCAGCTTAGAATGGGGGCGAATCCCCAATGAGCAGTTCTTC
.	TRBV29-1	TRBJ2-7	.	CSVRAPSGQYF	TGCAGCGTTCGCGCCCCCAGCGGGCAGTACTTC
.	TRBV28	TRBJ1-5	TRBD1	CASSATGSNQPQHF	TGTGCCAGCAGTGCGACAGGGAGCAATCAGCCCCAGCATTTT
.	TRBV7-8	TRBJ2-2	TRBD1	CASRRTGDPGELFF	TGTGCCAGCAGACGGACAGGGGACCCCGGGGAGCTGTTTTTT
once	TRBV6-6	TRBJ2-3	.	CASSYSKHTQYF	TGTGCCAGCAGTTACTCAAAGCATACGCAGTATTTT
once	TRBV2	TRBJ2-3	TRBD2	CASTSGRLPNTQYF	TGTGCCAGCACTAGCGGGAGGTTACCAAATACGCAGTATTTT
once	TRBV5-8	TRBJ2-1	.	CASNKGHLNEQFF	TGTGCCAGCAACAAGGGACACCTCAATGAGCAGTTCTTC
few	TRBV6-4	TRBJ2-3	.	CASSKAEHSTDTQYF	TGTGCCAGCAGTAAGGCGGAACATAGCACAGATACGCAGTATTTT
.	TRBV11-3	TRBJ1-2	.	CASSLGRPGGGVDQYYGYTF	TGTGCCAGCAGCTTAGGCCGACCGGGGGGGGGCGTAGATCAGTACTATGGCTACACCTTC
.	TRBV28	TRBJ2-7	TRBD2	CASSLAGGSYEQYF	TGTGCCAGCAGTTTAGCGGGAGGGAGCTACGAGCAGTACTTC
.	TRBV5-4	TRBJ2-7	TRBD1	CASRKGAGDSYEQYF	TGTGCCAGCAGGAAGGGGGCAGGGGACTCCTACGAGCAGTACTTC
.	TRBV11-2	TRBJ2-3	TRBD2	CASSLVGLAGGQADTQYF	TGTGCCAGCAGCTTAGTGGGACTAGCGGGAGGGCAGGCAGATACGCAGTATTTT
.	TRBV7-2	TRBJ1-2	TRBD1	CASSPFPGQANYGYTF	TGTGCCAGCAGCCCCTTTCCCGGACAGGCAAACTATGGCTACACCTTC
few	TRBV4-3	TRBJ1-3	.	CASSQDRDLGNTIYF	TGCGCCAGCAGCCAAGACAGGGATCTTGGAAACACCATATATTTT
.	TRBV19	TRBJ2-7	TRBD1	CASSMGDREGEQYF	TGTGCCAGTAGTATGGGGGACAGGGAAGGCGAGCAGTACTTC
.	TRBV27	TRBJ2-7	.	CASSFLAQRDEQYF	TGTGCCAGCAGTTTCCTAGCGCAAAGGGACGAGCAGTACTTC
.	TRBV14	TRBJ2-7	TRBD1	CASSRGQGGSYEQYF	TGTGCCAGCAGCCGGGGACAGGGTGGCTCCTACGAGCAGTACTTC
.	TRBV6-1	TRBJ2-7	TRBD1	CASSEASPGGFYEQYF	TGTGCCAGCAGTGAAGCAAGTCCAGGGGGATTCTACGAGCAGTACTTC
.	TRBV5-4	TRBJ1-2	.	CASRGGAPGYTF	TGTGCCAGCAGGGGGGGGGCGCCTGGCTACACCTTC
.	TRBV7-3	TRBJ1-6	.	CASSLTAGLGSPLHF	TGTGCCAGCAGCTTAACCGCAGGGTTGGGATCACCCCTCCACTTT
.	TRBV19	TRBJ2-7	.	CASSDRQDMDEQYF	TGTGCCAGTAGCGACAGACAGGATATGGACGAGCAGTACTTC
.	TRBV6-1	TRBJ2-5	.	CASSEQNKETQYF	TGTGCCAGCAGTGAACAGAACAAAGAGACCCAGTACTTC
.	TRBV7-9	TRBJ2-1	TRBD2	CASSRPGAGTSSHNEQFF	TGTGCCAGCAGCCGCCCGGGGGCCGGGACTAGCAGTCACAATGAGCAGTTCTTC
once	TRBV2	TRBJ1-2	TRBD1	CATQTGQGVYYGYTF	TGTGCCACTCAAACCGGACAGGGGGTTTACTATGGCTACACCTTC
.	TRBV28	TRBJ2-7	TRBD2	CASSLPPRLAGLSEQYF	TGTGCCAGCAGTCTCCCCCCCAGACTAGCGGGTTTAAGCGAGCAGTACTTC
.	TRBV28	TRBJ1-2	.	CASSSSRRGGYTF	TGTGCCAGCAGTTCCTCCAGAAGAGGCGGCTACACCTTC
.	TRBV27	TRBJ1-5	.	CASSLLGTGDQPQHF	TGTGCCAGCAGTTTACTAGGGACGGGGGATCAGCCCCAGCATTTT
.	TRBV6-6	TRBJ2-3	.	CASSYGGGGPRDTQYF	TGTGCCAGCAGTTACGGGGGCGGGGGCCCACGGGATACGCAGTATTTT
.	TRBV27	TRBJ2-7	TRBD1	CASSPGTGESEQYF	TGTGCCAGCAGTCCCGGGACAGGGGAAAGCGAGCAGTACTTC
.	TRBV30	TRBJ1-2	.	CAWSTGVGLLTYGYTF	TGTGCCTGGAGTACTGGGGTCGGACTTTTAACCTATGGCTACACCTTC